This paragraph reports one TCR beta chain. Its specificity is unknown. Distinct nucleotide sequences in the sample also encode this CDR3. This sample is drawn from a study of glioma-infiltrating T cells after dendritic cell vaccination. Study summary: The vaccine used monocyte-derived dendritic cells pulsed overnight with autologous tumor lysate. At biweekly intervals, patients got three intradermal dendritic cell vaccine injections. Study-level points and caveats: Estimated pretreatment TIL content predicted outcome after dendritic cell vaccination.

The CDR3 totals 14 residues. The germline CDR1 and CDR2 sequences are MDHEN and SYDVKM. With 5 bases clipped from V and 0 bases from J, the junction kept 3 bases outside the gene matches. Time point in this sample: after dendritic cell vaccination, including at tumor progression/relapse. TCRB CDR3 was amplified from 2 ug genomic DNA or less. Assay used: immunoSEQ multiplex PCR; TCRdb lists only in-frame clones, some missing. The sample has around 83,000 clones; 85% are singletons. Source: blood, taken after dendritic cell vaccination. V and J are TRBV28 and TRBJ2-5; 7 bases are a match to TRBD2. The TCR sequence derives from a human donor with glioblastoma. CDR3 DNA: TGTGCCAGCAGTCTTAGCGGGTACCAAGAGACCCAGTACTTC. It yields the protein CASSLSGYQETQYF. Based on the CDR3 plus reference TRBV28 and TRBJ2-5, the full variable domain is DVKVTQSSRYLVKRTGEKVFLECVQDMDHENMFWYRQDPGLGLRLIYFSYDVKMKEKGDIPEGYSVSREKKERFSLILESASTNQTSMYLCASSLSGYQETQYFGPGTRLLVL.